The 32 T cell receptor beta chains listed next were all sequenced from one sample in a study of blood T cell repertoires in COVID-19. The method was immunoSEQ multiplex PCR; TCRdb's version includes in-frame clones alone and lacks a portion of them. The table records a few hundred thousand clones, 75% to 85% of them present only once. The source material was peripheral blood. The receptors were sampled from a human donor in a cohort sampled during active COVID-19.

J is TRBJ2-7 and V is TRBV12-3 or TRBV12-4; maybe TRBD2 (5 bases). The CDR3 covers 13 residues. Trimming pared 0 bases from V and 6 bases from J, leaving 9 bases between. CDR3 amino acids: CASSLAGVTEQYF. DNA for the CDR3: TGTGCCAGCAGTTTAGCGGGAGTAACCGAGCAGTACTTC.

The gene calls are TRBV15 and TRBJ1-4; 7 positions match TRBD1. This CDR3 spans 14 amino acids. With 0 bases clipped from V and 7 bases from J, the junction kept 2 bases outside the gene matches. Germline V gene sequence: CDR1 LNHNV, CDR2 YYDKDF (reference sequence). Here the CDR3 reads CATSRDRGSEKLFF. DNA for the CDR3: TGTGCCACCAGCAGAGACAGGGGGAGTGAAAAACTGTTTTTT.

Details on this clone: This same CDR3 is encoded by further DNA sequences in the sample. The genes are TRBV28 and TRBJ2-5; D uncertain. V lost 6 bases, J lost 2 bases, and 10 bases lay in between. This CDR3 has 13 residues. Per the germline V gene, CDR1 is MDHEN and CDR2 is SYDVKM. This chain's CDR3 is CASSLPVQETQYF. The DNA for the CDR3 is TGTGCCAGCAGCCTCCCGGTACAAGAGACCCAGTACTTC.

The V call is TRBV10-2, the J call TRBJ2-3; 8 positions match TRBD2. After removal of 4 bases from V and 1 base from J, the junction contained 7 bases not matched to a gene. This CDR3 spans 16 amino acids. Germline CDR1 is WSHSY and CDR2 is SAAADI. This chain's CDR3 is CASSGAKTSGTDTQYF. In DNA, the CDR3 is TGCGCCAGCAGTGGCGCCAAGACTAGCGGCACAGATACGCAGTATTTT.

This rearrangement joins TRBV25-1 to TRBJ2-7, with 7 positions matching TRBD2. The V gene's germline CDR1 is MGHDK and CDR2 SYGVNS. The CDR3 is made up of 14 amino acids. Trimming at V came to 1 base and at J to 9 bases, leaving 9 bases not matched to a gene. Here the CDR3 reads CASSELGGRTGQYF. For the CDR3, the DNA is TGTGCCAGCAGTGAATTGGGCGGGAGAACGGGGCAGTACTTC.

This chain joins TRBV28 and TRBJ2-6, with TRBD1 matching 9 bases. The CDR3 runs 15 residues. Germline CDR1 MDHEN, CDR2 SYDVKM. The trim removed 5 bases at V and 4 bases at J, leaving 3 bases unmatched. CDR3 amino acids: CASSHRGLGANVLTF. For the CDR3, the DNA is TGTGCCAGCAGTCACAGGGGGCTAGGGGCCAACGTCCTGACTTTC. The full variable domain, rest sourced from reference TRBV28 and TRBJ2-6, is DVKVTQSSRYLVKRTGEKVFLECVQDMDHENMFWYRQDPGLGLRLIYFSYDVKMKEKGDIPEGYSVSREKKERFSLILESASTNQTSMYLCASSHRGLGANVLTFGAGSRLTVL.

CDR3 residues: CASGLRALQVEQYF. For the CDR3, the DNA is TGTGCCAGCGGGTTGAGGGCCCTTCAGGTCGAGCAGTACTTC. The chain recombines TRBV7-8 with TRBJ2-7; possible D gene TRBD2, 5 bases. There are 14 residues in the CDR3. V was clipped by 8 bases and J by 6 bases, with 20 bases between them. CDR1 is SGHVS and CDR2 is FQNEAQ in the germline V gene.

The chain employs TRBV28 and TRBJ1-4; D ambiguous. Germline CDR1 MDHEN, CDR2 SYDVKM. V was trimmed by 3 bases and J by 8 bases, leaving 10 bases between them. This CDR3 spans 13 amino acids. CDR3 in DNA: TGTGCCAGCAGTTTCCAGATTGGCGAAAAACTGTTTTTT. Its protein is CASSFQIGEKLFF. Looking up the rest from reference TRBV28 and TRBJ1-4 gives the full variable domain: DVKVTQSSRYLVKRTGEKVFLECVQDMDHENMFWYRQDPGLGLRLIYFSYDVKMKEKGDIPEGYSVSREKKERFSLILESASTNQTSMYLCASSFQIGEKLFFGSGTQLSVL.

V is TRBV5-1 and J is TRBJ2-2, with D unclear. V was cut by 0 bases and J by 2 bases, with 11 bases left in between. Germline CDR1 is SGHRS and CDR2 is YFSETQ. The CDR3 totals 16 residues. CDR3 region: CASSLDTPINTGELFF. CDR3 sequence (DNA): TGCGCCAGCAGCTTGGACACACCGATCAACACCGGGGAGCTGTTTTTT.

This clone appeared a single time. This chain links TRBV27 with TRBJ2-7; 8 bases match TRBD2. This CDR3 spans 13 amino acids. Germline V CDR1 and CDR2: MNHEY, SMNVEV (reference sequence). The J segment lost 3 bases and the V segment lost 4 bases, leaving 2 bases of the junction unmatched. For the CDR3, the DNA is TGTGCCAGCAGTTCGGGGGGGGACTACGAGCAGTACTTC. It is translated as CASSSGGDYEQYF.

The rearrangement uses TRBV12-3 or TRBV12-4 and TRBJ1-1; 9 bases agree with TRBD1. V lost 6 bases to trimming and J lost 4 bases; unmatched junction nucleotides: 0. This CDR3 has 12 amino acids. CDR3 protein: CASRDRGTEAFF. DNA of the CDR3: TGTGCCAGCAGGGACAGGGGCACTGAAGCTTTCTTT.

The V call is TRBV4-1, the J call TRBJ1-2; possibly TRBD1 for D (6 bases). The CDR3 extends over 15 amino acids. V lost 1 base and J 5 bases, leaving 14 bases between the germline ends. Per germline, CDR1 MGHRA and CDR2 YSYEKL. The CDR3 protein is CASSQGLGGGYGYTF. The DNA of the CDR3 is TGCGCCAGCAGCCAAGGTCTGGGAGGGGGTTATGGCTACACCTTC.

This chain connects TRBV7-9 to TRBJ1-2; D is possibly TRBD1 (5 bases). Germline V lookup: CDR1 SEHNR, CDR2 FQNEAQ (reference sequence). Trimming left V 1 base short and J 6 bases short, with 12 bases between. The CDR3 spans 14 residues. CDR3 nucleotide sequence: TGTGCCAGCAGCTTAGTCGAACAGGTGGATGGCTACACCTTC. Translated: CASSLVEQVDGYTF.

The chain uses TRBV2 and TRBJ2-5; the match to TRBD2 covers 8 bases. This CDR3 spans 14 amino acids. Germline V lookup: CDR1 SNHLY, CDR2 FYNNEI. The V and J ends lost 7 bases and 4 bases, in that order; junction bases with no gene match: 8. In nucleotides, the CDR3 is TGTGCCAGCATCCGCGGGAGGATACGAGAGACCCAGTACTTC. Translation: CASIRGRIRETQYF.

The chain joins TRBV5-1 to TRBJ1-2; D gene uncertain. V lost 3 bases and J lost 0, with 9 bases in between. Germline assignment: CDR1 SGHRS and CDR2 YFSETQ. The CDR3 spans 14 residues. For the CDR3, the DNA is TGCGCCAGCAGCTCGGCAGGCTCTAACTATGGCTACACCTTC. Translating it yields CASSSAGSNYGYTF.

This clone has only one observation. J is TRBJ2-7 and V is TRBV30; TRBD2 agrees at 12 bases. Germline assignment: CDR1 GTSNPN and CDR2 SVGIG (reference sequence). V dropped 0 bases and J dropped 7; count of bases not matched to a gene: 7. The CDR3 length is 15 residues. The CDR3 here is CAWSVRLAGVGEQYF. CDR3 nucleotide sequence: TGTGCCTGGAGTGTAAGACTAGCGGGAGTGGGTGAGCAGTACTTC. The entire variable domain, with the rest obtained from reference TRBV30 and TRBJ2-7, is as follows: SQTIHQWPATLVQPVGSPLSLECTVEGTSNPNLYWYRQAAGRGLQLLFYSVGIGQISSEVPQNLSASRPQDRQFILSSKKLLLSDSGFYLCAWSVRLAGVGEQYFGPGTRLTVT.

The V gene is TRBV27, the J gene TRBJ1-2; D is unclear. Germline-derived CDR1 and CDR2 are MNHEY and SMNVEV (reference sequence). The CDR3 sequence is 13 residues long. V dropped 6 bases and J dropped 8 bases, with 16 bases sitting between them. CDR3 nucleotide sequence: TGTGCCAGCAGGGATCCGGGGAGGCACGGCTACACCTTC. Its translation: CASRDPGRHGYTF.

The chain uses TRBV6-1 and TRBJ1-6, with 8 nucleotides matching TRBD1. The length of the CDR3 is 16 residues. The V gene's germline CDR1 is MNHNS and CDR2 SASEGT. V dropped 1 base and J dropped 7; count of bases not matched to a gene: 6. The CDR3 reads CASSEVPQGANSPLHF. Written as DNA, the CDR3 is TGTGCCAGCAGTGAAGTACCTCAGGGGGCGAATTCACCCCTCCACTTT.

The chain carries TRBV19 and TRBJ2-5; D is unclear. Germline V lookup: CDR1 LNHDA, CDR2 SQIVND (reference sequence). This CDR3 is built from 10 residues. The ends were cut back, 8 bases at V and 5 bases at J, with 6 bases in the middle. The CDR3: CASVMETQYF. DNA of the CDR3: TGTGCCAGTGTAATGGAGACCCAGTACTTC.

This clone was found a few times. The chain carries TRBV29-1 and TRBJ2-7; D remains ambiguous. Trimming cost V 1 base and J 5 bases, with 3 bases left between them. The CDR3 covers 10 residues. The germline V gene has CDR1 SQVTM and CDR2 ANQGSEA. The CDR3 coding sequence is TGCAGCGTTGAAGGCGACGAGCAGTACTTC. Its translation is CSVEGDEQYF.

The chain links TRBV27 to TRBJ2-1; no firm D call. V lost 1 base to trimming and J lost 5 bases, with 6 bases between them. This CDR3 spans 13 amino acids. Germline V gives CDR1 MNHEY, CDR2 SMNVEV (reference sequence). For the CDR3, the DNA is TGTGCCAGCAGTTTATTCTTTCACAATGAGCAGTTCTTC. Amino acids: CASSLFFHNEQFF.

The gene calls are TRBV6-5 and TRBJ1-5; D not resolved. CDR1 is MNHEY and CDR2 is SVGAGI in the germline V gene. The germline V and J ends were trimmed by 7 bases and 3 bases, with 10 bases remaining between them. The CDR3 runs 13 residues. The CDR3 loop reads CASKGGINQPQHF. As DNA, the CDR3 is TGTGCCAGCAAGGGAGGGATCAATCAGCCCCAGCATTTT.

This chain joins TRBV5-6 and TRBJ1-2, with D unclear. This CDR3 contains 14 residues. Between the trimmed V and J ends, which lost 0 bases and 1 base, there was a span of 7 bases. Germline V CDR1 and CDR2: SGHDT, YYEEEE. CDR3 nucleotide sequence: TGTGCCAGCAGCTTGGGCGGGATTAACTATGGCTACACCTTC. Translation gives CASSLGGINYGYTF.

The rearrangement links TRBV24-1 to TRBJ1-2; D may be TRBD1 (6 bases). The CDR3 contains 14 residues. Trimming took off 4 bases at V and 8 bases at J, with 16 bases between the two ends. The germline gives CDR1 KGHDR, CDR2 SFDVKD. The CDR3 region is CATSEGGATWGYTF. The DNA of the CDR3 is TGTGCCACCAGTGAAGGGGGGGCGACTTGGGGCTACACCTTC.

The CDR3 loop reads CASSIGKTGGQKTQYF. CDR3 coding DNA: TGTGCCAGTAGTATAGGCAAAACAGGGGGTCAGAAGACCCAGTACTTC. This chain uses TRBV19 with TRBJ2-5, with 8 nucleotides matching TRBD1. V gave up 1 base and J gave up 6 bases; unmatched junction bases: 10. The CDR3 sequence is 16 residues long. Germline V gives CDR1 LNHDA, CDR2 SQIVND (reference sequence).

V and J are TRBV18 and TRBJ1-2; D ambiguous. V was shortened by 0 bases and J by 8 bases, with 13 bases between the two germline ends. The germline CDR1 and CDR2 sequences are KGHSH and LQKENI. The CDR3 covers 14 residues. CDR3 nucleotide sequence: TGTGCCAGCTCACCACCGGCGTCAGGAGGAGGCTACACCTTC. It specifies CASSPPASGGGYTF.

This chain joins TRBV27 and TRBJ1-2; D not resolved. V lost 0 bases and J 8 bases, leaving 10 bases between the germline ends. This CDR3 is built from 13 residues. Germline V lookup: CDR1 MNHEY, CDR2 SMNVEV (reference sequence). In nucleotides, the CDR3 is TGTGCCAGCAGTTTATCCCGCGGGTACGGCTACACCTTC. Residues: CASSLSRGYGYTF.

V usage is TRBV27 and J usage is TRBJ1-1, with D possibly being TRBD1 (6 bases). Trimming cost V 10 bases and J 1 base, with 13 bases left between them. CDR3 length equals 13 residues. CDR1 and CDR2 (germline): MNHEY, SMNVEV (reference sequence). CDR3 loop: CAIRGQPNTEAFF. As DNA, the CDR3 is TGTGCCATTCGAGGACAGCCGAACACTGAAGCTTTCTTT.

Only a few counts were recorded for this clone. The V and J genes are TRBV7-8 and TRBJ2-5; 8 bases align to TRBD2. Germline trimming cut 2 bases from V and 1 base from J; bases unmatched to any gene: 12. This CDR3 region has 18 residues. Germline CDR1 is SGHVS and CDR2 is FQNEAQ. The CDR3 loop is CASSLQHLGSGAQETQYF. The CDR3 DNA follows: TGTGCCAGCAGCTTACAACATCTCGGTAGCGGGGCCCAAGAGACCCAGTACTTC.

The genes are TRBV10-2 and TRBJ2-5; 9 bases fit TRBD1. CDR1 and CDR2 (germline): WSHSY, SAAADI. V lost 6 bases to trimming and J lost 9 bases; unmatched junction nucleotides: 8. This CDR3 has 13 amino acids. The CDR3 is CASSPGTGLAQYF. CDR3 nucleotides: TGCGCCAGCAGCCCCGGGACAGGGCTGGCCCAGTACTTC.

The rearrangement uses TRBV23-1 and TRBJ1-4; 9 positions agree with TRBD1. TRBV23-1 counts as an open reading frame of uncertain function. This CDR3 contains 17 residues. V dropped 6 bases and J dropped 7; count of bases not matched to a gene: 15. CDR3 bases: TGCGCCAGCAGCCAAGGGGACAGGGTTGATGTTGGTGAAAAACTGTTTTTT. It translates to CASSQGDRVDVGEKLFF.

The V and J genes are TRBV5-1 and TRBJ1-4; TRBD1 is a possible D gene (6 bases). V dropped 4 bases and J dropped 8 bases, with 15 bases sitting between them. The germline gives CDR1 SGHRS, CDR2 YFSETQ. The CDR3 runs 14 residues. CDR3 residues: CASSKTGPPEKLFF. In DNA, the CDR3 is TGCGCCAGCAGCAAAACAGGGCCTCCCGAAAAACTGTTTTTT.